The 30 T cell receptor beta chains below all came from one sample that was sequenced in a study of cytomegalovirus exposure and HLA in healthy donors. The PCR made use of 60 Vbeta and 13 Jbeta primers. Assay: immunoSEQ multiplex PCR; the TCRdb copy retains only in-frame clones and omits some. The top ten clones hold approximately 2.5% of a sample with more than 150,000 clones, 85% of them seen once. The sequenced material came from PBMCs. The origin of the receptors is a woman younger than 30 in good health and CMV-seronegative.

The DNA for the CDR3 is TGCGCCAGCAGCCCCCGAGGGGGAGAGACCCAGTACTTC. It specifies CASSPRGGETQYF. The chain is built from TRBV5-1 and TRBJ2-5; weak D call: TRBD1 (6 bases). Trimming left V 4 bases short and J 4 bases short, with 11 bases between. This CDR3 region has 13 residues. Looked up from germline, CDR1 is SGHRS and CDR2 is YFSETQ.

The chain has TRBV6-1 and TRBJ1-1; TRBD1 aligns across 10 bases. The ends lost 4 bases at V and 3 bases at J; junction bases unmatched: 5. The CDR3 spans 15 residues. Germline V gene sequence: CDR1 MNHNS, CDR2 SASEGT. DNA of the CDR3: TGTGCCAGCAGTGCCTGGGGGACAGGGGACACTGAAGCTTTCTTT. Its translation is CASSAWGTGDTEAFF.

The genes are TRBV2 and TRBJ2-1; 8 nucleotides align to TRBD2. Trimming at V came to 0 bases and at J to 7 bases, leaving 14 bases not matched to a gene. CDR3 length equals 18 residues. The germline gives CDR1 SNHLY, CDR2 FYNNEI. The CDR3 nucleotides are TGTGCCAGCAGTGAAGCGCTTCTAGCGGGCACCTGGACTAATGAGCAGTTCTTC. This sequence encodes CASSEALLAGTWTNEQFF.

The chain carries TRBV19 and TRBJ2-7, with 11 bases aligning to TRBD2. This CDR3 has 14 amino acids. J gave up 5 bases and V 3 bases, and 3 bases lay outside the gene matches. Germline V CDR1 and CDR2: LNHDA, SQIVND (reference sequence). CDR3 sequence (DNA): TGTGCCAGTAGTATTACTAGCGGGAGTAACGAGCAGTACTTC. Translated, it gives CASSITSGSNEQYF.

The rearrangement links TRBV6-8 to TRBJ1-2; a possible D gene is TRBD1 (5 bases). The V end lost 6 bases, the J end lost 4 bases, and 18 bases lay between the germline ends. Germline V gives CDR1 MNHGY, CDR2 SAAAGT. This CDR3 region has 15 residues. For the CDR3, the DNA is TGTGCCAGCAGGGGGGATGGGTTGGGGGGCTATGGCTACACCTTC. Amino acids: CASRGDGLGGYGYTF.

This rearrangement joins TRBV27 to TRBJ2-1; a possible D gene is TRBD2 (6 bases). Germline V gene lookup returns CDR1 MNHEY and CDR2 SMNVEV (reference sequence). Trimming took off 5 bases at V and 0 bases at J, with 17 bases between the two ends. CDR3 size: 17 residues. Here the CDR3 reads CASSRLSGQSSYNEQFF. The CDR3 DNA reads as TGTGCCAGCAGTCGGCTGAGCGGGCAAAGCTCCTACAATGAGCAGTTCTTC.

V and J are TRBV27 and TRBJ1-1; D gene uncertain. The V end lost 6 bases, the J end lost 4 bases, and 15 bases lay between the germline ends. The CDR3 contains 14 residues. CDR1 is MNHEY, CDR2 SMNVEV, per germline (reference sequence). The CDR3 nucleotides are TGTGCCAGCAGCAGCACGGGCGGGAGCACTGAAGCTTTCTTT. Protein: CASSSTGGSTEAFF.

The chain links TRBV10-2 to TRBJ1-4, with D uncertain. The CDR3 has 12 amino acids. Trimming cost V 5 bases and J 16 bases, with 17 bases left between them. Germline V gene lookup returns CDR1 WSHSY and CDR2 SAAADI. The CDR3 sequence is CASSPQRRGSFF. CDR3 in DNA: TGCGCCAGCAGTCCCCAGCGCCGGGGATCGTTTTTT.

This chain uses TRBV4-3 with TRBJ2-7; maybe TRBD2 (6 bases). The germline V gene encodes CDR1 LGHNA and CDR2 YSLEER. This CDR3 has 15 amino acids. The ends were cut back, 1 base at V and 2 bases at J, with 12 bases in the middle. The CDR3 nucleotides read TGCGCCAGCAGCCAAGCCTTAGCGGCCACCTACGAGCAGTACTTC. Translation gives CASSQALAATYEQYF.

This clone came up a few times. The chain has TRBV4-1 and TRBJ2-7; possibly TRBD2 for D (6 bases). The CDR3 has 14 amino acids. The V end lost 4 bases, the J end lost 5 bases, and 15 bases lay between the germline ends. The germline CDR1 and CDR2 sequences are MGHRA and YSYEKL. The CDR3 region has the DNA TGCGCCAGCAGCCGGGGACTGCTCGACGACGAGCAGTACTTC. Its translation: CASSRGLLDDEQYF.

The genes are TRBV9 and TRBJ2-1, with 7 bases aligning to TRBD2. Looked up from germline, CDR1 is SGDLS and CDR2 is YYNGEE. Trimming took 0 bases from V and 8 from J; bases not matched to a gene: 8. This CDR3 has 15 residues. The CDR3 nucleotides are TGTGCCAGCAGCGTAGGGGAGGGCCCCTTCCATGAGCAGTTCTTC. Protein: CASSVGEGPFHEQFF.

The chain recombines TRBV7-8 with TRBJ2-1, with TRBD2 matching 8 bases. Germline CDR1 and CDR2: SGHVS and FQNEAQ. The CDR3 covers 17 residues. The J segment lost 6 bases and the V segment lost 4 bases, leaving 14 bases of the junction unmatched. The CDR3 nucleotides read TGTGCCAGCAGCTACCCCCTGGGGGCGGGAGGCACCAATGAGCAGTTCTTC. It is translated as CASSYPLGAGGTNEQFF.

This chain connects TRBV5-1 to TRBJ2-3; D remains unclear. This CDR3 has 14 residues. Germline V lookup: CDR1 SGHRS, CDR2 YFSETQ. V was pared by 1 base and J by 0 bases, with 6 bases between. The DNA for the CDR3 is TGCGCCAGCAGCTTGCTTAGCAGCACAGATACGCAGTATTTT. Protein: CASSLLSSTDTQYF.

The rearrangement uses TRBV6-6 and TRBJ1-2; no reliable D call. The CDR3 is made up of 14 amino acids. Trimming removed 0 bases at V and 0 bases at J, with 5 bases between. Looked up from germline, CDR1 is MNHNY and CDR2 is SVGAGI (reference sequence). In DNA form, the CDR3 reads TGTGCCAGCAGTTACTCGTCCGCTAACTATGGCTACACCTTC. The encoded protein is CASSYSSANYGYTF.

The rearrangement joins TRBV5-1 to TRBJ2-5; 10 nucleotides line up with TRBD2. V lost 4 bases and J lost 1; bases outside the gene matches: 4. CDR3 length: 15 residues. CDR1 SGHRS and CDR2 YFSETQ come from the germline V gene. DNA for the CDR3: TGCGCCAGCAGCCTAGGGACTAGCGCCCAAGAGACCCAGTACTTC. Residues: CASSLGTSAQETQYF.

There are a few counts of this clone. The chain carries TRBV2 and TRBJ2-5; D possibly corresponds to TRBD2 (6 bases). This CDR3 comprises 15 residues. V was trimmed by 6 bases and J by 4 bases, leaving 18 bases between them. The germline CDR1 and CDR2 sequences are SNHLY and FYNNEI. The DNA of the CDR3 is TGTGCCAGCAGCCCTATCGGGGGAAAGGGAGAGACCCAGTACTTC. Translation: CASSPIGGKGETQYF. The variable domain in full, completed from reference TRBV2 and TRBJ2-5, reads EPEVTQTPSHQVTQMGQEVILRCVPISNHLYFYWYRQILGQKVEFLVSFYNNEISEKSEIFDDQFSVERPDGSNFTLKIRSTKLEDSAMYFCASSPIGGKGETQYFGPGTRLLVL.

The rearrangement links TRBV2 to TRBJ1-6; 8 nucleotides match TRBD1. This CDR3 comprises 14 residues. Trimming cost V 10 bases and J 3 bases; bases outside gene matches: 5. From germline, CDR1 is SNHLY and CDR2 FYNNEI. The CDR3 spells CANRQGFYNSPLHF. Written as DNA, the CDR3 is TGTGCCAACCGACAGGGGTTCTATAATTCACCCCTCCACTTT.

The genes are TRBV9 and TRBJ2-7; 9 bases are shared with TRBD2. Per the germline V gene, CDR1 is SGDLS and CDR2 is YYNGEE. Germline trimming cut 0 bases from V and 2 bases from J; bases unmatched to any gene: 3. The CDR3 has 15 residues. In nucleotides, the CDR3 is TGTGCCAGCAGCGTAGGAGCGGGAGGCCCCTACGAGCAGTACTTC. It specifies CASSVGAGGPYEQYF. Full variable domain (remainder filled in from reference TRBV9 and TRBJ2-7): DSGVTQTPKHLITATGQRVTLRCSPRSGDLSVYWYQQSLDQGLQFLIQYYNGEERAKGNILERFSAQQFPDLHSELNLSSLELGDSALYFCASSVGAGGPYEQYFGPGTRLTVT.

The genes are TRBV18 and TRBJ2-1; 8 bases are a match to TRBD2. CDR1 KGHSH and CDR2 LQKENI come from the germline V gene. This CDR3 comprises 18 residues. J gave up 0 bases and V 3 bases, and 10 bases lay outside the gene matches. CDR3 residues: CASSPRGGAGPSYNEQFF. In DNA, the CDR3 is TGTGCCAGCTCACCCCGGGGGGGAGCGGGACCCTCCTACAATGAGCAGTTCTTC.

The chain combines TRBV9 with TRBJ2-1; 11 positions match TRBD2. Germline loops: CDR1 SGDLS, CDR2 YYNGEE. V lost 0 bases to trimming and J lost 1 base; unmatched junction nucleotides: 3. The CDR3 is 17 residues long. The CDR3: CASSVAVAGGSYNEQFF. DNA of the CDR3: TGTGCCAGCAGCGTAGCTGTAGCGGGGGGGTCCTACAATGAGCAGTTCTTC.

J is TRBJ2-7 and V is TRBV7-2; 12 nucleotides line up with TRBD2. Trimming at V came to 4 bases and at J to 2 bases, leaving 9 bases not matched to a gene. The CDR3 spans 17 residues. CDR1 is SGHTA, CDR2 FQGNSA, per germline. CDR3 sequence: CASSSRTSGTRTYEQYF. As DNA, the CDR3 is TGTGCCAGCAGCTCCCGGACTAGCGGGACCCGGACCTACGAGCAGTACTTC.

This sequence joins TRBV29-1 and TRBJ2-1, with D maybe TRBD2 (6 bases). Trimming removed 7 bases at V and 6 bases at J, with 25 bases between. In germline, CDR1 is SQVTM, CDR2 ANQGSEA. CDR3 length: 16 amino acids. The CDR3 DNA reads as TGCAGCGGCCGACCCGGGACTTGCCGGGTTCGCAATGAGCAGTTCTTC. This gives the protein CSGRPGTCRVRNEQFF.

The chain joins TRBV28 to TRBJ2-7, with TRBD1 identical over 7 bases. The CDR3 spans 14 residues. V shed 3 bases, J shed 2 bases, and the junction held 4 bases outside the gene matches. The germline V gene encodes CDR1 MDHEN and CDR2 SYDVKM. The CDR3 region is CASSFSQGAYEQYF. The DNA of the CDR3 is TGTGCCAGCAGTTTCTCTCAGGGGGCCTACGAGCAGTACTTC.

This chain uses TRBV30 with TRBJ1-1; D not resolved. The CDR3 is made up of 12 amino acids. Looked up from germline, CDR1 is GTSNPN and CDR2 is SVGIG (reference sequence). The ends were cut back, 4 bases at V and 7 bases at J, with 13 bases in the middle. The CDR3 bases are TGTGCCTGGAATCAGCTACTAGTTGAAGCTTTCTTT. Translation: CAWNQLLVEAFF.

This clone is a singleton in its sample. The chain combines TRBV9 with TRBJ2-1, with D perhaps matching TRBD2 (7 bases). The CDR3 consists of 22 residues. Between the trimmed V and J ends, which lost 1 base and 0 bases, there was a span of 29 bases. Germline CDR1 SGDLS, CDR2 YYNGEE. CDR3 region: CASSVFMSVGGPSPSSYNEQFF. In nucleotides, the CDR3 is TGTGCCAGCAGCGTATTCATGTCGGTCGGGGGGCCTTCACCGAGCTCCTACAATGAGCAGTTCTTC. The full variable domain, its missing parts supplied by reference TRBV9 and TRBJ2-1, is DSGVTQTPKHLITATGQRVTLRCSPRSGDLSVYWYQQSLDQGLQFLIQYYNGEERAKGNILERFSAQQFPDLHSELNLSSLELGDSALYFCASSVFMSVGGPSPSSYNEQFFGPGTRLTVL.

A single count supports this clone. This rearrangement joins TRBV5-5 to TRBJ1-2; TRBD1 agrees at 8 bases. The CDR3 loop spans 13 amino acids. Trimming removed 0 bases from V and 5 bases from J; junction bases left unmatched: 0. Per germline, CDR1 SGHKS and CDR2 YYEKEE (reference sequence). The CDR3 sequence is CASSLGTGYGYTF. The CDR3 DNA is TGTGCCAGCAGCTTGGGGACAGGGTATGGCTACACCTTC.

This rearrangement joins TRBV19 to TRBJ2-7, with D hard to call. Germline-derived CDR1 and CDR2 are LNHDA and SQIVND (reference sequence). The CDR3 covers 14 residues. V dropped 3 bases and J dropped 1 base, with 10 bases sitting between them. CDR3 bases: TGTGCCAGTAGTATCAGCGCTTATTCCTACGAGCAGTACTTC. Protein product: CASSISAYSYEQYF.

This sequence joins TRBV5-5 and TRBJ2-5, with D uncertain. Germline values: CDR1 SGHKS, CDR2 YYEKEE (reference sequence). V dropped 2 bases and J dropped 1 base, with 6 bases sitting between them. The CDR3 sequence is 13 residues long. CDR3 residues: CASSFPGQETQYF. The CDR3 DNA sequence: TGTGCCAGCAGCTTTCCAGGCCAAGAGACCCAGTACTTC.

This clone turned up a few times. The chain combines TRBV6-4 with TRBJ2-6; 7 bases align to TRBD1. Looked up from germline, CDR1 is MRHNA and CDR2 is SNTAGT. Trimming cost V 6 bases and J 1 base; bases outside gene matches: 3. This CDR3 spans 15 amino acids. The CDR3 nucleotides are TGTGCCAGCAGCCAGGGGGAGTCTGGGGCCAACGTCCTGACTTTC. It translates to CASSQGESGANVLTF.

The CDR3 DNA reads as TGTGCCAGCAGCACAGGGGAGGAATTAGGGACTAGCGGGTACAATGAGCAGTTCTTC. Translation: CASSTGEELGTSGYNEQFF. V gene TRBV28 combines with J gene TRBJ2-1; 12 bases fit TRBD2. Germline-derived CDR1 and CDR2 are MDHEN and SYDVKM. The CDR3 contains 19 residues. V was clipped by 6 bases and J by 4 bases; unmatched bases: 16.